This T cell receptor (beta chain) was sequenced in a study of CD8 T cells in Susac syndrome (dated by TCRdb to the late 2010s). Broadly, across the study: Of the Susac syndrome patients who were sequenced, more than five had clinically active disease and about eight were in clinical remission. Susac syndrome patients were therapy-naive, on corticosteroids (some also receiving IVIg), or on IVIg alone at blood withdrawal. The study used repertoire sequencing to test whether antigen drove CD8+ T cell activation and differentiation in Susac syndrome.

Concerning this clonotype itself: Its antigen specificity is not known. Base quality data are lacking; no much larger clone is found one base away.

Reading the germline V gene gives CDR1 SGHRS and CDR2 YFSETQ. Trimming removed 2 bases from V and 6 bases from J, leaving 12 bases between the germline ends. From cysteine to phenylalanine, the CDR3 is 14 amino acids long. The CDR3 DNA has 42 bases and is translated from base 1. Peripheral blood CD8+ and CD4+ T cells from healthy donors, Susac syndrome patients and multiple sclerosis patients were profiled using high-throughput TCR beta sequencing. The Susac syndrome patients fulfilled recently defined diagnostic criteria for definite or probable disease. CD8+ TEMRA cells were enriched by FACS, while bulk CD8+ and CD4+ T cells were purified by magnetic negative isolation. Blood was drawn into EDTA tubes, processed within 24 hours, and PBMCs were isolated by density gradient centrifugation. PBMCs intended for TCR sequencing were cryopreserved in liquid nitrogen and thawed later in a water bath at 37 degrees C. The sorted or isolated CD4+, CD8+ and CD8+ TEMRA cells had a purity of 90% or higher.

Overall study results and their limits: No clonal expansion was detected in the CD4+ T cell repertoire of Susac syndrome patients. The TCR sequencing and HLA analysis was acknowledged to have included a relatively small number of individuals.

RNA was extracted using the RNeasy kit, and about 0.45 to 1 ug of the RNA was reverse transcribed with random hexamers. TCR beta CDR3 regions were amplified with the immunoSEQ multiplex PCR assay covering 54 Vbeta and 13 Jbeta segments. PCR amplification bias was corrected by using a synthetic template baseline for primer optimization and computational correction. Per the source publication's procedure: Reads were annotated to V, D and J genes per IMGT and analyzed with immunoSEQ Analyzer, keeping only productive sequences. Clonality was computed as one minus Shannon entropy normalized by log2 of the number of productive unique sequences. Public and private clones were assessed among the 100 most prevalent clones of each patient and control. Clones were defined as Susac-specific when absent from the healthy and MS cohorts, from approximately 970 published viral clones and from other ImmuneACCESS disease sequences. Clones were called with MiXCR by TCRdb after fastp trimmed the public reads at Q25, and only in-frame beta chains were retained. Identical CDR3 protein sequences are pooled into one entry, listed with their most common genes and DNA. These V and J calls originate from TCRdb's pipeline instead of the authors' own analysis. For this sample the table gives 95,000 to 150,000 distinct CDR3 sequences, of which under 96% were detected only once. Jointly, the top ten make up approximately 0.15% of the sample.

The chain is encoded by TRBV5-1 joined to TRBJ2-1, and perhaps TRBD1 as D gene, on 6 matching bases. The sequenced sample was CD4+ T cells from PBMCs. The sequence derives from a human donor with Susac syndrome. CDR3 protein: CASSFGQMFNEQFF. The bases are TGCGCCAGCAGCTTTGGACAGATGTTCAATGAGCAGTTCTTC.